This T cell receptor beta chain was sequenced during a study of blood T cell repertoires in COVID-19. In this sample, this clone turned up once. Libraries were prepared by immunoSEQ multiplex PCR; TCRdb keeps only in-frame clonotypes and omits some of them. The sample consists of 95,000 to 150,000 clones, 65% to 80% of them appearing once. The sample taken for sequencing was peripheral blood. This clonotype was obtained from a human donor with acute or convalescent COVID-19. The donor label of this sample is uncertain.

The chain's CDR3 is CASSRSLWDFNTEAFF. CDR3 DNA: TGCGCCAGCAGCCGATCGCTCTGGGACTTCAACACTGAAGCTTTCTTT. This rearrangement joins TRBV4-1 to TRBJ1-1; the D gene is possibly TRBD1 (5 bases). CDR3 size: 16 residues. Germline CDR1 is MGHRA and CDR2 is YSYEKL. The V end was cut by 4 bases, the J end by 2 bases, with 17 bases between.